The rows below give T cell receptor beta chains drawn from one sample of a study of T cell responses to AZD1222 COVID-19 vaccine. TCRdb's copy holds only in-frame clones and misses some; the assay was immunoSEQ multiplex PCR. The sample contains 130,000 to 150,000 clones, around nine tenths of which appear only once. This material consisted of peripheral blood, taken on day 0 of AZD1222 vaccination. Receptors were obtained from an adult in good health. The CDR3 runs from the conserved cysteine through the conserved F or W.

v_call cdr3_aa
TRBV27 CASSLRLGPQHF
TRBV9 CASSAHPPGSKNYGYTF
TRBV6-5 CASSYSPRGYEQYF
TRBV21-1 CASSKAPPSNF
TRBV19 CASSSWRVAGANVLTF
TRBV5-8 CASRVAQVNTEAFF
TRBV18 CASSPAQRNQETQYF
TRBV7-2 CASSLERAGSGLDTQYF
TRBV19 CASSTTGGGYEQYF
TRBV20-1 CSASSPGGQDGYTF
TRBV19 CASSIGKGIPYEQYF
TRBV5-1 CASSQTTSGGANTQYF
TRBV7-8 CASSGTTGATEAFF
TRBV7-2 CASSFTGDKGYTF
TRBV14 CASSQDEEETQYF
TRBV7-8 CASSYRDGQETQYF
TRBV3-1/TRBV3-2 CASSQGTGEKLFF
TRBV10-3 CAISEGTSGLYEQYF
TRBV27 CASSPTRLAGDRTYEQYF
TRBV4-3 CASSQDRGISYNEQFF
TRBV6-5 CASSYFTPSNTEAFF
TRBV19 CASSTRRGITYGYTF
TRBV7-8 CASSLRPGTGVVKQPQHF
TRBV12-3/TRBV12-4 CASSLGALGTQYF
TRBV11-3 CASSTGMGNEQFF
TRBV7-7 CASSTDRNTGELFF
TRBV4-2 CASSTLAGTSIPTYTGELFF
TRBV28 CASSLEGRVGSF
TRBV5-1 CASSLDSLWADTQYF
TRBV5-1 CASSLGVRGEKLFF
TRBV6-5 CASSHNRLFGYTF
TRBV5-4 CASSFRDLGSGNTIYF
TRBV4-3 CASSQEIAGVYNEQFF
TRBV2 CASSLSGQKLFNTGELFF
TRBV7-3 CASSLVPLGNNEQFF
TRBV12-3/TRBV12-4 CASSLRHSGEQFF
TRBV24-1 CATSDRQGVTGELFF
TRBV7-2 CASSTRAGFSSGNTIYF
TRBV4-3 CASSQDTATNEKLFF
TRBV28 CASSPRVAGGSYEQYF
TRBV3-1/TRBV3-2 CASSRWDRANYGYTF
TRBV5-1 CASSRATNTGELFF
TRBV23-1 CASSQPNTGSPPVQYF
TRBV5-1 CASSSWDRKDEQFF
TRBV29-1 CSATGRGGEKLFF
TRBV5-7 CASSLGVKNTEAFF
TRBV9 CASSVTTGSGYTF
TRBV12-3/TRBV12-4 CASSFRDTEAFF
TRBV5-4 CASSLRDSGGEQFF
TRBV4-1 CASSPQLSSYNEQFF
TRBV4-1 CASSQGSNTDTQYF
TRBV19 CASSTPSSGGYNEQFF
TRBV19 CASSRDKAGVQETQYF
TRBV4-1 CASSHAWGRDQPQHF
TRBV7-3 CASSLKPSDISSSYEQYF
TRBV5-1 CASSWRGGNTEAFF
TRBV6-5 CASSYSEGTHEQYF
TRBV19 CASSLRTGGSPEAFF